This T cell receptor (beta chain) is from a study of early stage breast cancer tumors. This clone showed up just a few times. No antigen is known for it. Per germline, CDR1 SEHNR and CDR2 FQNEAQ (reference sequence). The CDR3 is 15 residues long. V lost 5 bases to trimming and J lost 6 bases; unmatched junction nucleotides: 11. Whole-study findings and limits: Compared with adjacent normal breast, tumors showed about 2.5-fold denser, more clonal T cells.

The method was immunoSEQ multiplex PCR; TCRdb's version includes in-frame clones alone and lacks a portion of them. The table includes about 53,000 clones, 90% to 95% detected once. Sequencing input: blood. The sequence came from a person aged 65 to 85 with breast cancer. The J gene is TRBJ1-2, the V gene TRBV7-9; TRBD1 matches 8 bases. CDR3 protein: CASSIRTGPTDGYTF. Written as DNA, the CDR3 is TGTGCCAGCAGCATCCGGACAGGGCCGACAGATGGCTACACCTTC.